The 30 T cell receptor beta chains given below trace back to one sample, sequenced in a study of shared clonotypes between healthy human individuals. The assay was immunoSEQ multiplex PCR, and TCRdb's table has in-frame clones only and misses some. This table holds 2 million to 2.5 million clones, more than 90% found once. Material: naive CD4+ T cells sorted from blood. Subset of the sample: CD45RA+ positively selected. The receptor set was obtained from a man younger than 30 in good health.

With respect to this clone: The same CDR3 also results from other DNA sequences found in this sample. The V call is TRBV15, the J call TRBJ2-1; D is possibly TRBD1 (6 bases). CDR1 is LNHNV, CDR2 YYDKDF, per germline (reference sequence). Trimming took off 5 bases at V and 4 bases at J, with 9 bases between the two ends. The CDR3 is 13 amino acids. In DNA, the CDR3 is TGTGCCACCAGCCGAGGACAGTACAATGAGCAGTTCTTC. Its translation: CATSRGQYNEQFF. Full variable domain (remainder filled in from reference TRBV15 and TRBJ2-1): DAMVIQNPRYQVTQFGKPVTLSCSQTLNHNVMYWYQQKSSQAPKLLFHYYDKDFNNEADTPDNFQSRRPNTSFCFLDIRSPGLGDTAMYLCATSRGQYNEQFFGPGTRLTVL.

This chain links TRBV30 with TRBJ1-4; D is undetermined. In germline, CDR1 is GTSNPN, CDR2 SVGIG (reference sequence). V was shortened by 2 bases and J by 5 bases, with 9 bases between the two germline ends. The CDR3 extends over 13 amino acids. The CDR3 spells CAWSKAVNEKLFF. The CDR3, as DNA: TGTGCCTGGAGTAAGGCTGTGAATGAAAAACTGTTTTTT. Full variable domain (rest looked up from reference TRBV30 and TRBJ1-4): SQTIHQWPATLVQPVGSPLSLECTVEGTSNPNLYWYRQAAGRGLQLLFYSVGIGQISSEVPQNLSASRPQDRQFILSSKKLLLSDSGFYLCAWSKAVNEKLFFGSGTQLSVL.

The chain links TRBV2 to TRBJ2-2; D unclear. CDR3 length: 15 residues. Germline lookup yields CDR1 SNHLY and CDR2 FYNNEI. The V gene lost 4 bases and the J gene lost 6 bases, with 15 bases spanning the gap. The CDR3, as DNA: TGTGCCAGCAGTGGGACCCCCGTCGACGCCGGGGAGCTGTTTTTT. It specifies CASSGTPVDAGELFF. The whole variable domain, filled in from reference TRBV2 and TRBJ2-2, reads EPEVTQTPSHQVTQMGQEVILRCVPISNHLYFYWYRQILGQKVEFLVSFYNNEISEKSEIFDDQFSVERPDGSNFTLKIRSTKLEDSAMYFCASSGTPVDAGELFFGEGSRLTVL.

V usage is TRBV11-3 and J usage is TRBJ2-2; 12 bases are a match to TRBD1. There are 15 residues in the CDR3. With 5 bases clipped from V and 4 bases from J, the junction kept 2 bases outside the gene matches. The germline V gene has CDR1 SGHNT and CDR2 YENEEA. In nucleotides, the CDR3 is TGTGCCAGCAGCCCGGGACAGGGGGCCACCGGGGAGCTGTTTTTT. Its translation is CASSPGQGATGELFF. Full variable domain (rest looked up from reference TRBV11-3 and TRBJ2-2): EAGVVQSPRYKIIEKKQPVAFWCNPISGHNTLYWYLQNLGQGPELLIRYENEEAVDDSQLPKDRFSAERLKGVDSTLKIQPAELGDSAVYLCASSPGQGATGELFFGEGSRLTVL.

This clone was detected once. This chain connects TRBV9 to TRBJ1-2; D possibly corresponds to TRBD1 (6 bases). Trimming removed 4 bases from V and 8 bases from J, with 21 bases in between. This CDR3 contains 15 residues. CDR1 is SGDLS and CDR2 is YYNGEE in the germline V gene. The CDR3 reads CASSPSGTHESGYTF. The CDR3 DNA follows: TGTGCCAGCAGCCCCTCCGGGACACATGAATCGGGCTACACCTTC.

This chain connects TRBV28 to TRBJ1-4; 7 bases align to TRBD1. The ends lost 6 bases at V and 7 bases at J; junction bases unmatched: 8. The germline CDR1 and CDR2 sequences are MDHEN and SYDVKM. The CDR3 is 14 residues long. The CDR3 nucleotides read TGTGCCAGCAGGTCAGGGGGGAAAAGTGAAAAACTGTTTTTT. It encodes CASRSGGKSEKLFF.

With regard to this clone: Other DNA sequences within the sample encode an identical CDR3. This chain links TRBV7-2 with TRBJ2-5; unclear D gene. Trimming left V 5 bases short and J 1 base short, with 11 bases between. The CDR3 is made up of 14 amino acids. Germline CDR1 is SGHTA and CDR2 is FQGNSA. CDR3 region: CASSPGRIQETQYF. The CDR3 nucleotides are TGTGCCAGCAGCCCGGGTCGAATCCAAGAGACCCAGTACTTC.

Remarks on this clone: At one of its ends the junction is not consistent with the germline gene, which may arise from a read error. DNA of the CDR3: TGTGCCAGCAGTGAAGACAGGGGGCGAGTCTTT. Translated: CASSEDRGRVF. The genes are TRBV6-1 and TRBJ1-1, with 9 positions matching TRBD1. Germline-derived CDR1 and CDR2 are MNHNS and SASEGT. The CDR3 consists of 11 residues.

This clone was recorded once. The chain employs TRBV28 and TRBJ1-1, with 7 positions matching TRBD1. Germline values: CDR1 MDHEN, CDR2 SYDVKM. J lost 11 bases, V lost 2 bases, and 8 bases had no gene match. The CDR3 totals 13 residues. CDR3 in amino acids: CASSLRTTGLAFF. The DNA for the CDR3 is TGTGCCAGCAGTTTACGGACGACAGGGTTGGCTTTCTTT. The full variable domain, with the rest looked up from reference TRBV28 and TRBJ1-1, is DVKVTQSSRYLVKRTGEKVFLECVQDMDHENMFWYRQDPGLGLRLIYFSYDVKMKEKGDIPEGYSVSREKKERFSLILESASTNQTSMYLCASSLRTTGLAFFGQGTRLTVV.

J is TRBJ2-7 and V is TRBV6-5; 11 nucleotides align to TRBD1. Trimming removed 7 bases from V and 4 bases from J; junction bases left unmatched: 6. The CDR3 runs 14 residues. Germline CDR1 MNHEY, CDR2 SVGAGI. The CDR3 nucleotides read TGTGCCAGCACATCAAGGGACAGGGGGTACGAGCAGTACTTC. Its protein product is CASTSRDRGYEQYF.

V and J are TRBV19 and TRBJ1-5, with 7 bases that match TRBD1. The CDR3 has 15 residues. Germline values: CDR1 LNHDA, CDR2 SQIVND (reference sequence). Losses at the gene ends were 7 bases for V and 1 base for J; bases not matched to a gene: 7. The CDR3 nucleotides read TGTGCCAGTACTGACAGGGAGTCAAGCAATCAGCCCCAGCATTTT. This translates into CASTDRESSNQPQHF.

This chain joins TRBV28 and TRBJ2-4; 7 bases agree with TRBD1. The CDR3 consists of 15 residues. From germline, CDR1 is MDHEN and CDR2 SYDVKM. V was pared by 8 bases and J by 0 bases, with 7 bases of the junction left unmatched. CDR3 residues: CASQGTALAKNIQYF. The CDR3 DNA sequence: TGTGCCAGCCAGGGGACAGCTCTAGCCAAAAACATTCAGTACTTC.

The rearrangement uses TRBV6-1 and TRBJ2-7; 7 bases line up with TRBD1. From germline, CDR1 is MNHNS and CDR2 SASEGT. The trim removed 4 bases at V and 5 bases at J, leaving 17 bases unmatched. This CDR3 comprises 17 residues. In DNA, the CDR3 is TGTGCCAGCAGTGTCTTTGCCAGTGGACAGGCCCTTCACGAGCAGTACTTC. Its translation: CASSVFASGQALHEQYF.

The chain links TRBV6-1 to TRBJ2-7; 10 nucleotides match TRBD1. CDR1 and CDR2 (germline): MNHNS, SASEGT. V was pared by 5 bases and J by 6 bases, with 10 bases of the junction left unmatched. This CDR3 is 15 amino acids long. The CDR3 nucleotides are TGTGCCAGCAGTATCGGGACAGGGGTTTGGGCCGAGCAGTACTTC. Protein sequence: CASSIGTGVWAEQYF.

CDR3 nucleotide sequence: TGTGCCAGCAGCGCCTCAGGGGAGTACTACAATGAGCAGTTCTTC. This translates into CASSASGEYYNEQFF. This chain links TRBV9 with TRBJ2-1; a possible D gene is TRBD1 (6 bases). This CDR3 spans 15 amino acids. With 3 bases removed from V and 3 bases from J, the gap between germline ends came to 13 bases. Germline V gene sequence: CDR1 SGDLS, CDR2 YYNGEE.

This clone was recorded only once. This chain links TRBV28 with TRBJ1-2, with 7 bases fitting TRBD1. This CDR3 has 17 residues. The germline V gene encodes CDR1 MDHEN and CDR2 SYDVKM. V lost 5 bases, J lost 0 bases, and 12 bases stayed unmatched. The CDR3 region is CASSRPTGHRTNYGYTF. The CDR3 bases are TGTGCCAGCAGTCGACCGACAGGGCACAGAACTAACTATGGCTACACCTTC.

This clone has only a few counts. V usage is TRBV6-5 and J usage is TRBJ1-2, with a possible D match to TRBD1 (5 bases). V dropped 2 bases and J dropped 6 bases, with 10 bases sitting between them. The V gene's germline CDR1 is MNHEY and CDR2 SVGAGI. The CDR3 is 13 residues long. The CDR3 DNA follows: TGTGCCAGCAGTTACCCCCAGGGCCATGGCTACACCTTC. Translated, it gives CASSYPQGHGYTF.

CDR3 amino acids: CASSGGTGINEQFF. In nucleotides, the CDR3 is TGTGCCAGCAGCGGAGGGACAGGGATCAATGAGCAGTTCTTC. J is TRBJ2-1 and V is TRBV9, with 9 positions matching TRBD1. The J segment lost 6 bases and the V segment lost 3 bases, leaving 4 bases of the junction unmatched. The CDR3 is made up of 14 amino acids. Germline-derived CDR1 and CDR2 are SGDLS and YYNGEE.

Here the CDR3 reads CASSLAQGDQPQHF. CDR3 bases: TGCGCCAGCAGCTTGGCCCAGGGTGATCAGCCCCAGCATTTT. The V call is TRBV5-1, the J call TRBJ1-5, with D possibly TRBD1 on 5 matching bases. This CDR3 region has 14 residues. In germline, CDR1 is SGHRS, CDR2 YFSETQ. The V and J ends lost 0 bases and 5 bases respectively, with 9 bases between them.

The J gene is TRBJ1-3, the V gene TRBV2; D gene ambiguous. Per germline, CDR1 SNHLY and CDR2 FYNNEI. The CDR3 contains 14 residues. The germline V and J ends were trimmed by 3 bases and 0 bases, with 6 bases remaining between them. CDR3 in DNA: TGTGCCAGCAGTGAGGTAGACTCTGGAAACACCATATATTTT. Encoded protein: CASSEVDSGNTIYF.

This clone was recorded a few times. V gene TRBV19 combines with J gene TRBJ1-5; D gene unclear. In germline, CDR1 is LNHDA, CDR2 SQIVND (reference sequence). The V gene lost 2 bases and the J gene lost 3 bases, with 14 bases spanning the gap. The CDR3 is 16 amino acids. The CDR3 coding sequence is TGTGCCAGTAGTATATCCCTACGACGGTTCAATCAGCCCCAGCATTTT. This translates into CASSISLRRFNQPQHF.

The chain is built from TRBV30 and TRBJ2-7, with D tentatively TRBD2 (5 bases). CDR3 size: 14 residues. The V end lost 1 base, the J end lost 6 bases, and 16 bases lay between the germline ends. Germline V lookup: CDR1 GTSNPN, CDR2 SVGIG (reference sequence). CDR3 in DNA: TGTGCCTGGAGTGAATCGGGAACTACTTCCGAGCAGTACTTC. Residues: CAWSESGTTSEQYF.

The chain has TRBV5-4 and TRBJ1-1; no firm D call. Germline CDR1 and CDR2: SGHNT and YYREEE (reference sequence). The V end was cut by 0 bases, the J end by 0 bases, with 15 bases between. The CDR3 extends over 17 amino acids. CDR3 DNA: TGTGCCAGCAGCTTGGGGGCAGCCCAACGGGTGAACACTGAAGCTTTCTTT. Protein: CASSLGAAQRVNTEAFF.

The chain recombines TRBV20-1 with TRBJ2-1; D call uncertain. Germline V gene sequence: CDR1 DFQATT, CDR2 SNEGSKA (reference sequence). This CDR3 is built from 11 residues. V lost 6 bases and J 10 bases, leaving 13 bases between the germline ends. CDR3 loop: CSAWNLQEQFF. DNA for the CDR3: TGCAGTGCCTGGAATCTCCAGGAGCAGTTCTTC.

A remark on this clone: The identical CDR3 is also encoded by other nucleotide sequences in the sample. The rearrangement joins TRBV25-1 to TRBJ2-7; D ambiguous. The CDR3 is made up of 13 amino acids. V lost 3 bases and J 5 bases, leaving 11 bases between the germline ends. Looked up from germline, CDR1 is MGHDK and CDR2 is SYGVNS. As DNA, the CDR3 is TGTGCCAGCAGTGATCCGTCACGAAACGAGCAGTACTTC. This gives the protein CASSDPSRNEQYF.

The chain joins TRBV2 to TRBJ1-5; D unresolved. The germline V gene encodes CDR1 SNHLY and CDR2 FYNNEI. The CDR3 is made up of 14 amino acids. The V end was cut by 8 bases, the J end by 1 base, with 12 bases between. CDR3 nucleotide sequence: TGTGCCAGCGGAGTGGCGGGAAGCAATCAGCCCCAGCATTTT. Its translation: CASGVAGSNQPQHF. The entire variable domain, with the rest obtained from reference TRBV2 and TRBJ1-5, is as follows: EPEVTQTPSHQVTQMGQEVILRCVPISNHLYFYWYRQILGQKVEFLVSFYNNEISEKSEIFDDQFSVERPDGSNFTLKIRSTKLEDSAMYFCASGVAGSNQPQHFGDGTRLSIL.

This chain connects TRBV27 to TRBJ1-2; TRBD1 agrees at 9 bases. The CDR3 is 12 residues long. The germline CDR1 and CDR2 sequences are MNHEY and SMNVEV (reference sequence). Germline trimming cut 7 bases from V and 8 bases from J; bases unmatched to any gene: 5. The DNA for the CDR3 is TGTGCCAGCACCGGGACAGGGCAAGGCTACACCTTC. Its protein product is CASTGTGQGYTF.

The CDR3 protein is CASSAGTGGFYTGELFF. The CDR3 DNA sequence: TGCGCCAGCAGCGCCGGGACAGGGGGCTTTTACACCGGGGAGCTGTTTTTT. V usage is TRBV5-1 and J usage is TRBJ2-2; 12 nucleotides line up with TRBD1. After removal of 4 bases from V and 3 bases from J, the junction contained 7 bases not matched to a gene. The CDR3 sequence is 17 residues long. CDR1 SGHRS and CDR2 YFSETQ come from the germline V gene.

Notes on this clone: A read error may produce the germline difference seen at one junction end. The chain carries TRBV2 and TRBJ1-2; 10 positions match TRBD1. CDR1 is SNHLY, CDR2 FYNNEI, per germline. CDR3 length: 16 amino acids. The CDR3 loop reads CASRSGPGQGNSGYTF. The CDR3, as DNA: TGTGCCAGCAGATCAGGTCCGGGACAGGGGAACTCTGGCTACACCTTC.

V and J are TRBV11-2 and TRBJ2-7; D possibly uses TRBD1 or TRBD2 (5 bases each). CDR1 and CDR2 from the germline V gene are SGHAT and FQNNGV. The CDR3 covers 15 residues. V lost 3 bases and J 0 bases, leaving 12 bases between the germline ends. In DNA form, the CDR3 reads TGTGCCAGCAGCTTTTACGGGGCCGACTCCTACGAGCAGTACTTC. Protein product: CASSFYGADSYEQYF.